This paragraph reports one T cell receptor beta chain. No antigen is known for it. The source of the sample is a study of OX40 agonist ivuxolimab in advanced cancers. Study summary: Among those enrolled, mean age was about 58 years (range about 23 to 90) and roughly 84% were male. 30% to 40% of patients had received prior checkpoint inhibitor therapy.

Researchers took blood at baseline, on cycle 4 day 1, and on cycle 7 day 1. Study findings and constraints: The average count of expanded clones was higher among CD8+ T cells than among CD4+.

The method was immunoSEQ multiplex PCR; TCRdb's version includes in-frame clones alone and lacks a portion of them. The sample consists of tens of thousands of clones, 85% to 90% of them appearing once. Trimming cost V 4 bases and J 6 bases, with 18 bases left between them. The CDR3 spans 16 residues. Per germline, CDR1 SGHNT and CDR2 YENEEA. The V and J genes are TRBV11-3 and TRBJ2-2, with D possibly being TRBD2 (6 bases). The clonotype originates from an adult with an advanced solid tumor such as melanoma, head and neck, liver or kidney cancer. Material: CD4+ or CD8+ T cells sorted from blood, obtained in a trial of the OX40 agonist ivuxolimab. The CDR3 nucleotides are TGTGCCAGCAGCTCAGCGGAGGGGATAAGAGCCGGGGAGCTGTTTTTT. Amino acids: CASSSAEGIRAGELFF.